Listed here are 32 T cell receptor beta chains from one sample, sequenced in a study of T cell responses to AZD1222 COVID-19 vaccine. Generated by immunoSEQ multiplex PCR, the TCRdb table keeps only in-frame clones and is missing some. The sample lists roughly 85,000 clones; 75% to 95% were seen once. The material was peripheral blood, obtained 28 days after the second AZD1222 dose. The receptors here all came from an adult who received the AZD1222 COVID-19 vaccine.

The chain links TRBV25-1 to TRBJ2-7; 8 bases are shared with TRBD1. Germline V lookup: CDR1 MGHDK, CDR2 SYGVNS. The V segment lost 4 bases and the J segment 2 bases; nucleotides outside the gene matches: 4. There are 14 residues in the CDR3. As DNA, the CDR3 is TGTGCCAGCAGTGGCGGGACAGGTCCCTACGAGCAGTACTTC. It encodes CASSGGTGPYEQYF.

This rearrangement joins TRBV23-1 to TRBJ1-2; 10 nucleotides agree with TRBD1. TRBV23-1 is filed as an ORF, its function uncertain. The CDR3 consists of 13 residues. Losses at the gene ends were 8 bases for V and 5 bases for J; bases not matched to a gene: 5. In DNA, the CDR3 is TGCGCCAGCGGGAGGGGACAGGGGTATGGCTACACCTTC. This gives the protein CASGRGQGYGYTF.

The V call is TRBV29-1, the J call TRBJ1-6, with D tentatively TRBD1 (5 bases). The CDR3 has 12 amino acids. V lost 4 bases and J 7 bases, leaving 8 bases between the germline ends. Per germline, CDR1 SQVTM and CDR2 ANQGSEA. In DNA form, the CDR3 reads TGCAGCGTTGGAGAGGGGAATTCACCCCTCCACTTT. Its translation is CSVGEGNSPLHF. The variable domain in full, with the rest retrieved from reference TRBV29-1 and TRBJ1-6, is SAVISQKPSRDICQRGTSLTIQCQVDSQVTMMFWYRQQPGQSLTLIATANQGSEATYESGFVIDKFPISRPNLTFSTLTVSNMSPEDSSIYLCSVGEGNSPLHFGNGTRLTVT.

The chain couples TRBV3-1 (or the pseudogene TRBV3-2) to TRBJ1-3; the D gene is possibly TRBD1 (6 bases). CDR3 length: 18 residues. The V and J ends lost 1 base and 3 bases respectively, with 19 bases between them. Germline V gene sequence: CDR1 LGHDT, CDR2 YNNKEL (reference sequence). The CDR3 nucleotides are TGTGCCAGCAGCCAAGGGGAGTTCGCGGGGGGCTTTGGAAACACCATATATTTT. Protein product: CASSQGEFAGGFGNTIYF.

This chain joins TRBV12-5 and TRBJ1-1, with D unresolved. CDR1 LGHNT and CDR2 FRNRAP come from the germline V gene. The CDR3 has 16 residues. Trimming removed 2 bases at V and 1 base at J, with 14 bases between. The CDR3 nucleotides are TGTGCTAGTGGTTTGACCAGAGGGTTCGCGAACACTGAAGCTTTCTTT. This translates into CASGLTRGFANTEAFF.

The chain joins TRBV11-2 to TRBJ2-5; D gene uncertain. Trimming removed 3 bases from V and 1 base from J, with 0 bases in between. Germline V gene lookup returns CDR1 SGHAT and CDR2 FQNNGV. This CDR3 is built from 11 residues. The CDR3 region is CASSFQETQYF. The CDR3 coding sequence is TGTGCCAGCAGCTTCCAAGAGACCCAGTACTTC.

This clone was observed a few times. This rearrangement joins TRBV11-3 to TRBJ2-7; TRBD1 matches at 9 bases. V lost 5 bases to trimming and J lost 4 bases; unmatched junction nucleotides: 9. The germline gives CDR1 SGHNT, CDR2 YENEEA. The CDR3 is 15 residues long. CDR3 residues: CASSPIGTGWYEQYF. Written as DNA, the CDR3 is TGTGCCAGCAGCCCAATCGGGACAGGGTGGTACGAGCAGTACTTC. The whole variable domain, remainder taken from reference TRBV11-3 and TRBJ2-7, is EAGVVQSPRYKIIEKKQPVAFWCNPISGHNTLYWYLQNLGQGPELLIRYENEEAVDDSQLPKDRFSAERLKGVDSTLKIQPAELGDSAVYLCASSPIGTGWYEQYFGPGTRLTVT.

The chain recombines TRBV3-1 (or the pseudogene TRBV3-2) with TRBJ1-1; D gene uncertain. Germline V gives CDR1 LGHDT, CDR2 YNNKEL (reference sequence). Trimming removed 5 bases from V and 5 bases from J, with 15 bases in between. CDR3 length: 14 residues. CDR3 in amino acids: CASSSPGLRTEAFF. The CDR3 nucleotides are TGTGCCAGCAGCTCTCCGGGGTTAAGAACTGAAGCTTTCTTT.

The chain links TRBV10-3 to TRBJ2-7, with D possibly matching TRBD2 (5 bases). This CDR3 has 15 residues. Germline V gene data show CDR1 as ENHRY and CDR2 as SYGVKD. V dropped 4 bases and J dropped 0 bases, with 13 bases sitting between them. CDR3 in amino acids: CAISGGLLRSYEQYF. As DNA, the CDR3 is TGTGCCATCAGTGGAGGACTCCTGCGCTCCTACGAGCAGTACTTC.

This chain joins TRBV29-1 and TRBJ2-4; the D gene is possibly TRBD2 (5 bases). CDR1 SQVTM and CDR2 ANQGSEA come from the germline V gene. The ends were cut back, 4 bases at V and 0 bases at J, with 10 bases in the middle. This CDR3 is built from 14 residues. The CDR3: CSVAGSLAKNIQYF. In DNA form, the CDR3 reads TGCAGCGTTGCTGGGAGTCTAGCCAAAAACATTCAGTACTTC.

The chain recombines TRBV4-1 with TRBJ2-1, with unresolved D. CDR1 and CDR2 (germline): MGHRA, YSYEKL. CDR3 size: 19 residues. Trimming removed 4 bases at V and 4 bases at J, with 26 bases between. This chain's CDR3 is CASSRRVTITIQPYNEQFF. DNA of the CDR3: TGCGCCAGCAGCCGAAGGGTCACTATCACGATCCAACCATACAATGAGCAGTTCTTC.

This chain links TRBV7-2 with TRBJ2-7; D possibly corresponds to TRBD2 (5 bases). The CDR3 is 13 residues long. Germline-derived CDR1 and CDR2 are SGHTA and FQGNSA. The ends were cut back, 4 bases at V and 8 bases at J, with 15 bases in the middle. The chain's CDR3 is CASSSPGSMKQYF. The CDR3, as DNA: TGTGCCAGCAGCTCACCGGGAAGTATGAAGCAGTACTTC.

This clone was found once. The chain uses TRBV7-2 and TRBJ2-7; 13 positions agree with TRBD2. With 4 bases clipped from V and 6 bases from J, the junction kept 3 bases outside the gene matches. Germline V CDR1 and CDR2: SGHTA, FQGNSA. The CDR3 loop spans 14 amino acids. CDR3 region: CASSWGLAGLEQYF. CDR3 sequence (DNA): TGTGCCAGCAGCTGGGGACTAGCGGGACTCGAGCAGTACTTC.

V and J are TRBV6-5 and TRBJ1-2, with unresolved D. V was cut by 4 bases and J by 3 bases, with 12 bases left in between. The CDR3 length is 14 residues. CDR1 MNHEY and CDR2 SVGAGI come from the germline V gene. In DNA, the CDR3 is TGTGCCAGCAGTTTGGACCCAGAAGACTATGGCTACACCTTC. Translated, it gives CASSLDPEDYGYTF.

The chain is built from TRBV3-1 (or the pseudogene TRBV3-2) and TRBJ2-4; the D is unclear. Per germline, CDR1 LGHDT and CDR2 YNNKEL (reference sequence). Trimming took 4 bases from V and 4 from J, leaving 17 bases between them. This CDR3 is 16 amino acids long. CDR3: CASSLLEGRTKNIQYF. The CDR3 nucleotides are TGTGCCAGCAGCCTCCTTGAAGGACGGACGAAAAACATTCAGTACTTC.

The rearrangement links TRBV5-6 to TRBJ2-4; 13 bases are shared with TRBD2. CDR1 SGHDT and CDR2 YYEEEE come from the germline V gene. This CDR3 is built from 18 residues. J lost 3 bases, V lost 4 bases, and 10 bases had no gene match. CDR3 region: CASSPGTSGVLDKNIQYF. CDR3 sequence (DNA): TGTGCCAGCAGCCCCGGGACTAGCGGGGTCTTGGACAAAAACATTCAGTACTTC.

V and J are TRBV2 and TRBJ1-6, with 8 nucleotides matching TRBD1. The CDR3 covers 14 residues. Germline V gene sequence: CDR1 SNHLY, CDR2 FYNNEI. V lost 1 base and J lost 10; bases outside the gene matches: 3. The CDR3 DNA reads TGTGCCAGCAGTGAAGGACAGGGGAAGTCACCCCTCCACTTT. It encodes CASSEGQGKSPLHF.

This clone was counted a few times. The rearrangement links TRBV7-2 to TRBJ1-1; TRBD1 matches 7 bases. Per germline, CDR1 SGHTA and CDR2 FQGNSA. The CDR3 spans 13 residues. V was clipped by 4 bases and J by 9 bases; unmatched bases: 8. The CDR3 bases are TGTGCCAGCAGCTCGAAACCGGGACAGCAAGCTTTCTTT. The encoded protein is CASSSKPGQQAFF.

CDR3 residues: CASSLRDRGQPQHF. The CDR3 DNA reads TGTGCCAGCTCACTCCGGGACAGGGGACAGCCCCAGCATTTT. The rearrangement joins TRBV18 to TRBJ1-5; 10 bases match TRBD1. With 4 bases clipped from V and 7 bases from J, the junction kept 4 bases outside the gene matches. This CDR3 is built from 14 residues. Germline lookup yields CDR1 KGHSH and CDR2 LQKENI.

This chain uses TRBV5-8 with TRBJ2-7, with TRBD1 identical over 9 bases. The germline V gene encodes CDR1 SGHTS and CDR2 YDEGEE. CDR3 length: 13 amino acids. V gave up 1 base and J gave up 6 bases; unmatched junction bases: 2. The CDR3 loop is CASSLTGGVEQYF. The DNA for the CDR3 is TGTGCCAGCAGCTTGACAGGGGGCGTCGAGCAGTACTTC.

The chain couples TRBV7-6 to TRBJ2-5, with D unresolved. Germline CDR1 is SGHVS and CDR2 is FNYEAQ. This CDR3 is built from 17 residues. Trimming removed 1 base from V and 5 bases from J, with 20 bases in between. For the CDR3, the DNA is TGTGCCAGCAGCTTAGGGGTACAGCGTCCATTACCGGAGACCCAGTACTTC. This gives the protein CASSLGVQRPLPETQYF.

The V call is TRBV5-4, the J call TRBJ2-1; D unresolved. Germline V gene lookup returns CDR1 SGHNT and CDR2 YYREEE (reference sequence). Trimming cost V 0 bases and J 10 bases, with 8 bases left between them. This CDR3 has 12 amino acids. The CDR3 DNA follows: TGTGCCAGCAGCTTGGATAGTCACGAGCAGTTCTTC. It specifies CASSLDSHEQFF. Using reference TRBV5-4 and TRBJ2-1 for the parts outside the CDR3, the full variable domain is ETGVTQSPTHLIKTRGQQVTLRCSSQSGHNTVSWYQQALGQGPQFIFQYYREEENGRGNFPPRFSGLQFPNYSSELNVNALELDDSALYLCASSLDSHEQFFGPGTRLTVL.

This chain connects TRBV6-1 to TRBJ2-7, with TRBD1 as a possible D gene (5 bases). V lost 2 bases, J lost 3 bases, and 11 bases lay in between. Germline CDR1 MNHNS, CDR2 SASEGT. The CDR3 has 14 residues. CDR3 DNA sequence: TGTGCCAGCAGTGAACGGTCAGGGCTCTACGAGCAGTACTTC. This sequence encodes CASSERSGLYEQYF.

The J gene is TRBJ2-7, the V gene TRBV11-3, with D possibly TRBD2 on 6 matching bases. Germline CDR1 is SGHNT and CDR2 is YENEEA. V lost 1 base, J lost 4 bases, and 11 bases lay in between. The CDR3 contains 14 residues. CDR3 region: CASSLAGRGYEQYF. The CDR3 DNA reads TGTGCCAGCAGCTTAGCCGGGAGAGGGTACGAGCAGTACTTC.

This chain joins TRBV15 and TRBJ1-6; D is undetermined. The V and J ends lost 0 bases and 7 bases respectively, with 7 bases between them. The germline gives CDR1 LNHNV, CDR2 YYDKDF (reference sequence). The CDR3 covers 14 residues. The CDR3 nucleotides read TGTGCCACCAGCAGAGATTGGAGGAATTCACCCCTCCACTTT. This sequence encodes CATSRDWRNSPLHF.

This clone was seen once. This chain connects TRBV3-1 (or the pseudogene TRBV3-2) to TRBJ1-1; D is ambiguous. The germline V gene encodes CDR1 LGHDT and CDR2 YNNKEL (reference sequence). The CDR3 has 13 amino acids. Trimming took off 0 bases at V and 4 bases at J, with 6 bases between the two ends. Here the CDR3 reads CASSQDKATEAFF. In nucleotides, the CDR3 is TGTGCCAGCAGCCAAGACAAGGCCACTGAAGCTTTCTTT.

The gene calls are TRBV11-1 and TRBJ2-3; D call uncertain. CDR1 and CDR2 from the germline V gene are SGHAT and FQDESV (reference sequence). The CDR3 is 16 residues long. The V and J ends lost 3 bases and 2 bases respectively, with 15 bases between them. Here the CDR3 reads CASSFSVAGYTDTQYF. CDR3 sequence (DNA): TGTGCCAGCAGCTTTTCGGTGGCTGGCTACACAGATACGCAGTATTTT. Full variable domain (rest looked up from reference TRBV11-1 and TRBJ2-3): EAEVAQSPRYKITEKSQAVAFWCDPISGHATLYWYRQILGQGPELLVQFQDESVVDDSQLPKDRFSAERLKGVDSTLKIQPAELGDSAMYLCASSFSVAGYTDTQYFGPGTRLTVL.

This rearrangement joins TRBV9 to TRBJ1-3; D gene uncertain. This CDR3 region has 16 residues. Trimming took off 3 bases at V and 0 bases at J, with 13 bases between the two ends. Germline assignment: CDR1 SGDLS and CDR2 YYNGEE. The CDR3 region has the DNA TGTGCCAGCAGCGCAGACGGCAGGAGCTCTGGAAACACCATATATTTT. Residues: CASSADGRSSGNTIYF. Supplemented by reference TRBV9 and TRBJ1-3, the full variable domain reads DSGVTQTPKHLITATGQRVTLRCSPRSGDLSVYWYQQSLDQGLQFLIQYYNGEERAKGNILERFSAQQFPDLHSELNLSSLELGDSALYFCASSADGRSSGNTIYFGEGSWLTVV.

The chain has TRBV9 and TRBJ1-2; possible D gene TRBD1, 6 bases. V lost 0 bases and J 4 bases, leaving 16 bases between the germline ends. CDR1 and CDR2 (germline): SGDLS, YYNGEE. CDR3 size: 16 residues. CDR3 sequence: CASSVASGGLGYGYTF. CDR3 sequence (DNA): TGTGCCAGCAGCGTAGCGTCTGGGGGGCTAGGCTATGGCTACACCTTC.

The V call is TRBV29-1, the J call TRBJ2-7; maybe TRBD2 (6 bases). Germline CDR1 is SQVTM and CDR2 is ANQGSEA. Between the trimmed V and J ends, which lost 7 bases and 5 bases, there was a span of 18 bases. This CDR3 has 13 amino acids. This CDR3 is CSAGTFSADEQYF. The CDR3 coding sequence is TGCAGCGCCGGGACTTTCAGCGCCGACGAGCAGTACTTC.

The CDR3 is CASTREGQYGYTF. The CDR3 region has the DNA TGTGCCAGCACCCGGGAGGGGCAGTATGGCTACACCTTC. The V and J genes are TRBV5-4 and TRBJ1-2; a possible D gene is TRBD1 (5 bases). This CDR3 comprises 13 residues. Looked up from germline, CDR1 is SGHNT and CDR2 is YYREEE (reference sequence). The V end lost 6 bases, the J end lost 5 bases, and 14 bases lay between the germline ends.

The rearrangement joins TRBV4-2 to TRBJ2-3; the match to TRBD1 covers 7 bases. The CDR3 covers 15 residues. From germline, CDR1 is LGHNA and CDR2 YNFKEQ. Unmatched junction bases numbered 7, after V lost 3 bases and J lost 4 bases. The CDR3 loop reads CASSQAGQAADTQYF. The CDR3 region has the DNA TGTGCCAGCAGCCAGGCCGGACAGGCAGCAGATACGCAGTATTTT.